Listed below are T cell receptor beta chains from one sample, sequenced in a study of cytomegalovirus exposure and HLA in healthy donors. The repertoire was sequenced with immunoSEQ multiplex PCR; TCRdb's copy has only in-frame clones and lacks some. The sample includes some 220,000 clones, about 85% of them seen just once. The sequenced material came from PBMCs. The receptor source for this set is a girl under 10 years old in good health and CMV-seronegative. CDR3s leave out the opening cysteine and the closing phenylalanine or tryptophan.

cdr3_aa j_call v_call
ASTPSKAGGYNEQF TRBJ2-1 TRBV10-2
ASSLLAGPQETQY TRBJ2-5 TRBV5-6
ASTNRAGYT TRBJ1-2 TRBV28
ASRSVGRGPETQY TRBJ2-5 TRBV5-4
ASRPGTSGRETGELF TRBJ2-2 TRBV12-2
ATSRRGQFQETQY TRBJ2-5 TRBV11-2
ASSATGEGNTIY TRBJ1-3 TRBV7-6
ATSGLPREQY TRBJ2-7 TRBV7-9
ATSRAGLNTEAF TRBJ1-1 TRBV15
ASSGTGRETQY TRBJ2-5 TRBV5-6
SVDTGGSGQH TRBJ1-5 TRBV29-1
ASRRTGGAYNEQF TRBJ2-1 TRBV6-1
SVSKGTSSTDTQY TRBJ2-3 TRBV29-1
ASSQGVSGGQETQY TRBJ2-5 TRBV4-2
ASSTQGQSFEAF TRBJ1-1 TRBV7-8
ASSLDRVSSYEQY TRBJ2-7 TRBV5-1
ASSRQSSYEQY TRBJ2-7 TRBV7-6
ASSYWGTNNRNTIY TRBJ1-3 TRBV6-5
ASSDEVQPQH TRBJ1-5 TRBV6-1
ASSEQGETQY TRBJ2-5 TRBV6-1
ASRGRDSPYEQY TRBJ2-7 TRBV6-5
ASSLFLGVDEQF TRBJ2-1 TRBV7-9
ASSNEIGDEQF TRBJ2-1 TRBV6-4
SASGEQF TRBJ2-1 TRBV29-1